Each of the 2 T cell receptor beta chains below was sequenced from the same sample in a study of regulatory T cells in long-lasting Graves disease. As for time point: newly diagnosed GD, antithyroid drugs for less than 3 months. Generation of the TCR library employed RNA extracted from PBMCs. The TCR beta library used iRepertoire HTBI primers with Arm-PCR amplification of CDR3. In TCRdb, the multiplex PCR reads were re-called with MiXCR into one record per CDR3 protein. The table shows some 370,000 distinct CDR3 sequences, with over 9.5% occurring only once. These sequences were also reported in another study, on T cells in Graves' hyperthyroidism and ophthalmopathy.

This specimen was peripheral blood mononuclear cells (PBMCs), taken at new diagnosis, from a patient treated with antithyroid drugs. Receptors originate from a woman between 18 and 30 years old with Graves disease.

In its sample, this clonotype was seen once. A read error may be the cause here, since a much bigger clone is one base away. V is TRBV20-1 and J is TRBJ2-1; no reliable D call. The CDR3 extends over 13 amino acids. Germline V gene lookup returns CDR1 DFQATT and CDR2 SNEGSKA (reference sequence). The CDR3 DNA follows: TGCAGTGCTAGAGCGGCCCATTACAATGAGCAGCTCTTC. Its translation: CSARAAHYNEQLF.

This clonotype was found many times. The gene calls are TRBV6-1 and TRBJ2-2; TRBD1 is a possible D gene (6 bases). The V end was cut by 7 bases, the J end by 11 bases, with 17 bases between. The CDR3 extends over 13 amino acids. Germline V gene data show CDR1 as MNHNS and CDR2 as SASEGT. The CDR3 DNA reads as TGTGCCAGCAAATTACAGGGAAAAGGAGAGCTGTTTTTT. Protein: CASKLQGKGELFF.